What follows are 21 T cell receptor beta chains derived from one specimen sequenced in a study of blood T cell repertoires in COVID-19. Assay used: immunoSEQ multiplex PCR; TCRdb lists only in-frame clones, some missing. The repertoire holds roughly 150,000 clones, with 84% as singletons. The sequencing sample was made of peripheral blood. These receptors were obtained from a woman between 50 and 59 years old in a cohort sampled during active or convalescent COVID-19.

This sequence joins TRBV10-3 and TRBJ2-6; maybe TRBD2 (7 bases). CDR1 is ENHRY, CDR2 SYGVKD, per germline. The CDR3 consists of 18 residues. Trimming removed 3 bases at V and 0 bases at J, with 15 bases between. The CDR3 DNA reads TGTGCCATCAGTGAAGCGGGACACCTCAGCTCTGGGGCCAACGTCCTGACTTTC. Protein sequence: CAISEAGHLSSGANVLTF.

CDR3 sequence (DNA): TGTGCCAGCACTAATACTCCGACAGGGGGCAAGGATGAGCAGTTCTTC. Translating gives CASTNTPTGGKDEQFF. The rearrangement links TRBV6-6 to TRBJ2-1, with TRBD1 identical over 10 bases. The junction had 14 bases not matched to a gene; V was cut back by 7 bases and J by 8 bases. This CDR3 spans 16 amino acids. The germline gives CDR1 MNHNY, CDR2 SVGAGI (reference sequence).

J is TRBJ2-6 and V is TRBV3-1 (or the pseudogene TRBV3-2), with D hard to call. The germline V and J ends were trimmed by 5 bases and 0 bases, with 8 bases remaining between them. The CDR3 contains 15 residues. The germline V gene encodes CDR1 LGHDT and CDR2 YNNKEL (reference sequence). CDR3 nucleotide sequence: TGTGCCAGCAGCGGTCCCAGCTCTGGGGCCAACGTCCTGACTTTC. Amino acid sequence: CASSGPSSGANVLTF.

The CDR3 spells CAWRAISGIQYF. CDR3 nucleotide sequence: TGTGCCTGGAGGGCAATCTCGGGCATTCAGTACTTC. This chain uses TRBV30 with TRBJ2-4, with D unclear. The CDR3 loop spans 12 amino acids. Trimming stripped 3 bases from V and 9 bases from J, with 12 bases between. Per germline, CDR1 GTSNPN and CDR2 SVGIG (reference sequence).

The chain links TRBV4-2 to TRBJ2-5, with TRBD2 as a possible D gene (6 bases). This CDR3 comprises 17 residues. Germline V gives CDR1 LGHNA, CDR2 YNFKEQ. Trimming pared 4 bases from V and 0 bases from J, leaving 18 bases between. The CDR3 sequence: CASSLNGGSGYQETQYF. DNA for the CDR3: TGTGCCAGCAGCCTAAACGGAGGTAGCGGATACCAAGAGACCCAGTACTTC.

The chain carries TRBV19 and TRBJ1-4; D is possibly TRBD1 (6 bases). The CDR3 is 12 residues long. Between the trimmed V and J ends, which lost 8 bases and 8 bases, there was a span of 12 bases. Germline V gene lookup returns CDR1 LNHDA and CDR2 SQIVND (reference sequence). The CDR3 sequence is CASAHTGEKLFF. As DNA, the CDR3 is TGTGCCAGTGCACACACAGGGGAAAAACTGTTTTTT.

The chain employs TRBV29-1 and TRBJ1-1; 7 nucleotides align to TRBD1. This CDR3 comprises 12 residues. V was clipped by 5 bases and J by 3 bases; unmatched bases: 3. Germline V lookup: CDR1 SQVTM, CDR2 ANQGSEA. For the CDR3, the DNA is TGCAGCGTTCGACAGGGCCACACTGAAGCTTTCTTT. Translation: CSVRQGHTEAFF.

The chain is built from TRBV4-1 and TRBJ2-7; the match to TRBD1 covers 9 bases. Germline V CDR1 and CDR2: MGHRA, YSYEKL. This CDR3 is built from 15 residues. Losses at the gene ends were 0 bases for V and 3 bases for J; bases not matched to a gene: 3. The DNA of the CDR3 is TGCGCCAGCAGCCAAGATCAGGGACAGGGCTACGAGCAGTACTTC. As protein: CASSQDQGQGYEQYF.

The chain joins TRBV3-1 (or the pseudogene TRBV3-2) to TRBJ2-5; TRBD1 might be the D (6 bases). The CDR3 runs to 14 residues. The germline CDR1 and CDR2 sequences are LGHDT and YNNKEL (reference sequence). The germline V and J ends were trimmed by 0 bases and 7 bases, with 12 bases remaining between them. The CDR3 is CASSQESLGGTQYF. In DNA, the CDR3 is TGTGCCAGCAGCCAAGAGTCACTAGGGGGGACCCAGTACTTC.

The chain links TRBV27 to TRBJ2-7, with TRBD1 as a possible D gene (6 bases). Trimming cost V 6 bases and J 3 bases, with 15 bases left between them. The CDR3 is 14 amino acids. Germline V gene sequence: CDR1 MNHEY, CDR2 SMNVEV (reference sequence). The CDR3: CASRSGQPNYEQYF. The CDR3 bases are TGTGCCAGCAGGAGCGGACAGCCTAACTACGAGCAGTACTTC.

The rearrangement links TRBV6-4 to TRBJ1-5; 8 bases are shared with TRBD1. CDR1 and CDR2 (germline): MRHNA, SNTAGT. The CDR3 extends over 15 amino acids. V lost 8 bases to trimming and J lost 0 bases; unmatched junction nucleotides: 6. CDR3 region: CASSMTGDSNQPQHF. The DNA for the CDR3 is TGTGCCAGCTCCATGACAGGGGATAGCAATCAGCCCCAGCATTTT.

The rearrangement uses TRBV5-1 and TRBJ1-1; TRBD1 aligns across 7 bases. Germline V gives CDR1 SGHRS, CDR2 YFSETQ. V lost 4 bases to trimming and J lost 3 bases; unmatched junction nucleotides: 6. This CDR3 has 14 amino acids. The CDR3 is CASSRTGTDTEAFF. CDR3 coding DNA: TGCGCCAGCAGCCGTACCGGGACAGACACTGAAGCTTTCTTT.

This clone was observed a few times. The V and J genes are TRBV5-1 and TRBJ2-7; D unresolved. This CDR3 contains 13 residues. V lost 2 bases and J lost 4, with 10 bases in between. Germline values: CDR1 SGHRS, CDR2 YFSETQ. This CDR3 is CASSFSPEYEQYF. CDR3 sequence (DNA): TGCGCCAGCAGCTTTTCTCCAGAATACGAGCAGTACTTC.

The rearrangement uses TRBV7-3 and TRBJ2-5, with TRBD2 matching over 16 bases. The trim removed 3 bases at V and 7 bases at J, leaving 5 bases unmatched. This CDR3 contains 16 residues. CDR1 is SGHTA and CDR2 is FQGTGA in the germline V gene. The CDR3 region has the DNA TGTGCCAGCAGCTTCGGGACTAGCGGGGGGGTAGGGACCCAGTACTTC. The encoded protein is CASSFGTSGGVGTQYF. Based on the CDR3 plus reference TRBV7-3 and TRBJ2-5, the full variable domain is GAGVSQTPSNKVTEKGKYVELRCDPISGHTALYWYRQSLGQGPEFLIYFQGTGAADDSGLPNDRFFAVRPEGSVSTLKIQRTERGDSAVYLCASSFGTSGGVGTQYFGPGTRLLVL.

The chain links TRBV2 to TRBJ2-3, with D tentatively TRBD1 (5 bases). This CDR3 is 14 amino acids long. V was cut by 4 bases and J by 2 bases, with 10 bases left in between. Germline CDR1 and CDR2: SNHLY and FYNNEI. CDR3 protein: CASSVGAPTDTQYF. In DNA, the CDR3 is TGTGCCAGCAGTGTAGGGGCGCCCACAGATACGCAGTATTTT.

The chain recombines TRBV4-3 with TRBJ1-4; 9 bases fit TRBD1. With V trimmed by 1 base and J by 4 bases, 4 bases remained unmatched. CDR1 LGHNA and CDR2 YSLEER come from the germline V gene. This CDR3 spans 16 amino acids. CDR3: CASSQVWDRDNEKLFF. CDR3 nucleotides: TGCGCCAGCAGCCAAGTATGGGACAGGGATAATGAAAAACTGTTTTTT.

CDR3 amino acids: CSVEWTSGSEQFF. The CDR3 DNA reads as TGCAGCGTTGAGTGGACTAGCGGAAGTGAGCAGTTCTTC. J is TRBJ2-1 and V is TRBV29-1; 10 bases match TRBD2. The CDR3 runs 13 residues. Germline CDR1 and CDR2: SQVTM and ANQGSEA. The V gene end was trimmed by 3 bases and the J gene end by 9 bases; junction bases not matched to a gene: 5.

This clone was counted once. This rearrangement joins TRBV10-3 to TRBJ1-3; TRBD1 might be the D (5 bases). Between the trimmed V and J ends, which lost 7 bases and 1 base, there was a span of 8 bases. This CDR3 has 13 residues. The germline CDR1 and CDR2 sequences are ENHRY and SYGVKD. The CDR3 nucleotides read TGTGCCATCACGGCAGGGTCTGGAAACACCATATATTTT. It yields the protein CAITAGSGNTIYF.

CDR3 amino acids: CATSMGLNTEAFF. CDR3 in DNA: TGTGCCACCAGCATGGGGCTGAACACTGAAGCTTTCTTT. This rearrangement joins TRBV15 to TRBJ1-1; maybe TRBD1 (5 bases). This CDR3 region has 13 residues. V gave up 4 bases and J gave up 0 bases, with 6 bases separating them. The V gene's germline CDR1 is LNHNV and CDR2 YYDKDF (reference sequence). Variable domain in full (rest from reference TRBV15 and TRBJ1-1): DAMVIQNPRYQVTQFGKPVTLSCSQTLNHNVMYWYQQKSSQAPKLLFHYYDKDFNNEADTPDNFQSRRPNTSFCFLDIRSPGLGDTAMYLCATSMGLNTEAFFGQGTRLTVV.

The V call is TRBV19, the J call TRBJ1-2, with D unresolved. Germline V gives CDR1 LNHDA, CDR2 SQIVND (reference sequence). The V gene lost 7 bases and the J gene lost 2 bases, with 17 bases spanning the gap. This CDR3 is built from 15 residues. The DNA of the CDR3 is TGTGCCAGTACCCCGGACGGACTTCTAAACTATGGCTACACCTTC. This sequence encodes CASTPDGLLNYGYTF.

Of note for this clone: Other DNA sequences in the same sample also yield this CDR3. The chain joins TRBV5-6 to TRBJ1-3, with D tentatively TRBD1 (5 bases). V was trimmed by 0 bases and J by 4 bases, leaving 8 bases between them. Germline V gene lookup returns CDR1 SGHDT and CDR2 YYEEEE. The CDR3 has 14 residues. The CDR3 DNA reads as TGTGCCAGCAGCTTGGCAGGGTCCGGAAACACCATATATTTT. The encoded protein is CASSLAGSGNTIYF.